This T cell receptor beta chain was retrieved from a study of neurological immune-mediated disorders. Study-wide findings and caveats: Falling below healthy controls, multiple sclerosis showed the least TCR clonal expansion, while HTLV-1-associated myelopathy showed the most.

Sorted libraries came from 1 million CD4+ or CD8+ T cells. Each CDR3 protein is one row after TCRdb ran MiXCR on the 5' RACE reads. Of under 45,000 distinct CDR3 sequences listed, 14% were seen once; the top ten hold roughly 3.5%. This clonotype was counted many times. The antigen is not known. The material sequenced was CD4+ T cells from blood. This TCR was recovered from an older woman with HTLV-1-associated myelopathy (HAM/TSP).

The CDR3 sequence: CASSSLGGGNQPQHF. Written as DNA, the CDR3 is TGTGCCAGCAGTTCCCTTGGAGGGGGGAATCAGCCCCAGCATTTT. The V call is TRBV28, the J call TRBJ1-5, with a weak D call TRBD1 (6 bases). This CDR3 region has 15 residues. Between the trimmed V and J ends, which lost 4 bases and 4 bases, there was a span of 14 bases. Germline V CDR1 and CDR2: MDHEN, SYDVKM.